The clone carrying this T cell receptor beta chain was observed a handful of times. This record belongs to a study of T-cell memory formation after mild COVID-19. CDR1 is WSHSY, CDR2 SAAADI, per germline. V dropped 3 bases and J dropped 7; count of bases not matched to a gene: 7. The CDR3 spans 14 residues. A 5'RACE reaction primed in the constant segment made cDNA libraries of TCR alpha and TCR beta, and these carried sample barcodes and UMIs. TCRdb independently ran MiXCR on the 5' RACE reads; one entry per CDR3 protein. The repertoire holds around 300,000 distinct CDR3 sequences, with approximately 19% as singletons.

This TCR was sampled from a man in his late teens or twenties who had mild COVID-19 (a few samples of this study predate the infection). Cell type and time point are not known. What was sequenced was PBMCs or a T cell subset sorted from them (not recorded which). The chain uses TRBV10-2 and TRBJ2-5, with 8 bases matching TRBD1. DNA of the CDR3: TGCGCCAGCAGTGAACAGGGGGTTTTAGGGACCCAGTACTTC. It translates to CASSEQGVLGTQYF.